A single T cell receptor (beta chain) is shown here with its context. Its antigen remains unknown. The data belong to a study of cytomegalovirus exposure and HLA in healthy donors. Study findings and constraints: Later analysis identified a missense DCLRE1C variant that was linked to TCR beta V- and J-gene trimming. Presence/absence analyses supposed approximately even sequencing depth among donors. The authors later found TCR association rates varying by HLA locus, with DRB1 most and HLA-C fewest.

CDR3 size: 15 residues. J lost 2 bases, V lost 4 bases, and 9 bases had no gene match. The germline gives CDR1 SGHNT, CDR2 YYREEE (reference sequence). The PCR used 60 Vbeta and 13 Jbeta primers. Data came from immunoSEQ multiplex PCR; TCRdb stores just in-frame clones and leaves some out. The sample includes tens of thousands of clones, 80% to 90% seen only once; the top ten take roughly an eighth. This TCR derives from a middle-aged woman in good health and CMV-seropositive. The chain employs TRBV5-4 and TRBJ2-7; TRBD1 matches 7 bases. Sequencing was done on a sample of PBMCs. The chain's CDR3 is CASSGPHRGAYEQYF. As DNA, the CDR3 is TGTGCCAGCAGCGGCCCTCACAGGGGCGCCTACGAGCAGTACTTC.